This is a list of T cell receptor beta chains from one sample in a study of response to subunit inactivated influenza vaccine. TCRdb itself ran the RT-PCR reads through MiXCR, one entry per CDR3 protein. The sample has about 780,000 distinct CDR3 sequences, approximately 18% seen once; the top ten hold 11%. Sequenced material: PBMCs from blood, taken roughly 5 days after vaccination. These receptors all stem from a man between 50 and 59 years old who received an inactivated influenza vaccine. The CDR3 runs from the conserved cysteine through the conserved F or W.

TRBV6-2/TRBV6-3 | CASSLQVSTSEQYF
TRBV11-2 | CASSFSGALTYEQYF
TRBV5-1 | CASSLVGLGGYTF
TRBV6-4 | CASSDETGVGEKLFF
TRBV7-6 | CASSSGAGSYNEQFF
TRBV6-2/TRBV6-3 | CASTSSWGPYEQYF
TRBV4-2 | CASSQASGQGHYGYTF
TRBV20-1 | CSARDSGGPNNEQFF
TRBV7-9 | CASSLGGSHGELFF
TRBV12-3/TRBV12-4 | CASSLQGKRHEQFF
TRBV12-3/TRBV12-4 | CASSEQLAGETQYF
TRBV12-3/TRBV12-4 | CASSSSGQSYEQYF
TRBV7-3 | CASSQSGTSGSYEQYF
TRBV11-2 | CASSGFRGGLEQYF